This TCR beta chain was documented in a study of long-term antiretroviral therapy in people with HIV. Study-wide points: Therapy changes, viral resistance and ART adherence were not documented in the available data.

In the case of this clone: Its matching antigen is unknown.

Runs used v3.0 of the immunoSEQ assay and were done at survey level. Profiling relied on immunoSEQ multiplex PCR, and the TCRdb table lists in-frame clones only, not all of them. The data contain 17,000 or so clones, about three quarters of them singletons. The CDR3 runs 13 residues. CDR1 is SGHDN, CDR2 FVKESK, per germline. Trimming stripped 5 bases from V and 4 bases from J, with 11 bases between. The sequenced sample was unsorted PBMCs, obtained less than 2.2 years before starting antiretroviral therapy. The TCR originated in a man aged 25-45 years with HIV. The chain joins TRBV14 to TRBJ1-2; maybe TRBD1 (5 bases). CDR3 loop: CASSDGGGYGYTF. CDR3 sequence (DNA): TGTGCCAGCAGCGATGGCGGGGGCTATGGCTACACCTTC.